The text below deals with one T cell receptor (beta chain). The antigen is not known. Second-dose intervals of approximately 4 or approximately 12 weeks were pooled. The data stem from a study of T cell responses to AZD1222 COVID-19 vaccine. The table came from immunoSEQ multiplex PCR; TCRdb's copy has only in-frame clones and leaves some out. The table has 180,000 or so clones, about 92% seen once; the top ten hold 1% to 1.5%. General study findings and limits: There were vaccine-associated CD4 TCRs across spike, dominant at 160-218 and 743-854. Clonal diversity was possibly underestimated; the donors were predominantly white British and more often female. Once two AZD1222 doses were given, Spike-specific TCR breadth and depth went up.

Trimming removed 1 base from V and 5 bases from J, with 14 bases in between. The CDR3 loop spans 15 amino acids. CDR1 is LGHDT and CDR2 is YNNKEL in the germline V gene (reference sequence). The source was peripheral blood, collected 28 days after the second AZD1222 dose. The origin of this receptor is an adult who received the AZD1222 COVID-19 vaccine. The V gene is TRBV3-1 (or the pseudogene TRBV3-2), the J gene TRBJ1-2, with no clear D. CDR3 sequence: CASSQGEGLSYGYTF. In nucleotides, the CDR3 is TGTGCCAGCAGCCAAGGCGAGGGTCTATCATATGGCTACACCTTC.